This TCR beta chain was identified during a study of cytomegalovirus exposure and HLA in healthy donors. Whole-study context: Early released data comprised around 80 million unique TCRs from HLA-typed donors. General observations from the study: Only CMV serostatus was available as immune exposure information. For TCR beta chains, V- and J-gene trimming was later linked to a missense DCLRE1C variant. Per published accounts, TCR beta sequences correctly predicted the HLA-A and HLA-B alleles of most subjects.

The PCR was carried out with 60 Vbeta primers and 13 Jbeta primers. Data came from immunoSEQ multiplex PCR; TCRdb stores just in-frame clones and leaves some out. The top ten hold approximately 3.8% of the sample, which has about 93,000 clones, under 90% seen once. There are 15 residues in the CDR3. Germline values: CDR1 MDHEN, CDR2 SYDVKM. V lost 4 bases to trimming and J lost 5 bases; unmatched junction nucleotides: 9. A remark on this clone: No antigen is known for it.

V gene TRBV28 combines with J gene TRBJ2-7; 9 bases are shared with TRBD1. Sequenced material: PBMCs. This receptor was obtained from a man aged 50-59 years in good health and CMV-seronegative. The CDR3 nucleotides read TGTGCCAGCAGTTGGGCCGGGACAGGGAAACACGAGCAGTACTTC. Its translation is CASSWAGTGKHEQYF.